These T cell receptor beta chains were read from a single sample in a study of T cells in Graves' hyperthyroidism and ophthalmopathy. TCRdb re-derived calls from the multiplex PCR reads in MiXCR, one entry per CDR3 protein. This sample has 35,000 or so distinct CDR3 sequences, with around 50% found just once. Sample: blood. The receptors come from a man aged 35-49 years with Graves' ophthalmopathy. Both conserved end residues are part of each CDR3. A D gene is named only where the DNA matches it firmly. Only part of the rows carry a size: once, few, many, or a class if the clone is expanded.

len: 17; abundance: many; d_gene: TRBD2; v_gene: TRBV7-8; j_gene: TRBJ2-1; CDR3aa: CASSLVGLAVSYNEQFF; CDR3nt: TGTGCCAGCAGCTTAGTAGGACTAGCTGTTTCCTACAATGAGCAGTTCTTC
len: 16; abundance: many; d_gene: -; v_gene: TRBV6-5; j_gene: TRBJ2-7; CDR3aa: CASSQERTVTTYEQYF; CDR3nt: TGTGCCAGCAGCCAAGAGAGGACAGTAACGACCTACGAGCAGTACTTC
len: 13; abundance: -; d_gene: TRBD1; v_gene: TRBV6-5; j_gene: TRBJ1-2; CDR3aa: CASSRQGHYGYTF; CDR3nt: TGTGCCAGCAGTCGACAGGGACACTATGGCTACACCTTC
len: 15; abundance: -; d_gene: TRBD2; v_gene: TRBV7-9; j_gene: TRBJ2-3; CDR3aa: CASSRTSPLTDTQYF; CDR3nt: TGTGCCAGCAGCCGGACTAGTCCCCTCACAGATACGCAGTATTTT
len: 17; abundance: -; d_gene: -; v_gene: TRBV20-1; j_gene: TRBJ1-1; CDR3aa: CSARAPLVAGGYTEAFF; CDR3nt: TGCAGTGCTAGAGCGCCCCTTGTGGCGGGAGGGTACACTGAAGCTTTCTTT
len: 15; abundance: many; d_gene: TRBD2; v_gene: TRBV5-1; j_gene: TRBJ2-3; CDR3aa: CASSRRAGGIDTQYF; CDR3nt: TGCGCCAGCAGCCGGAGGGCGGGAGGGATAGATACGCAGTATTTT
len: 17; abundance: many; d_gene: TRBD2; v_gene: TRBV12-3/TRBV12-4; j_gene: TRBJ2-2; CDR3aa: CASSFGFSGGSPGELFF; CDR3nt: TGTGCCAGCAGTTTCGGTTTTAGCGGGGGTTCGCCCGGGGAGCTGTTTTTT
len: 12; abundance: -; d_gene: TRBD2; v_gene: TRBV20-1; j_gene: TRBJ2-7; CDR3aa: CSDISGRYEQYF; CDR3nt: TGCAGTGATATTAGCGGGAGGTACGAGCAGTACTTC
len: 14; abundance: -; d_gene: -; v_gene: TRBV19; j_gene: TRBJ1-4; CDR3aa: CASAGRSKHEKLFF; CDR3nt: TGTGCCAGTGCCGGGAGGTCCAAGCATGAAAAACTGTTTTTT
len: 13; abundance: -; d_gene: -; v_gene: TRBV12-3/TRBV12-4; j_gene: TRBJ1-2; CDR3aa: CASSPETFYGYTF; CDR3nt: TGTGCCAGCAGTCCGGAGACCTTCTATGGCTACACCTTC
len: 13; abundance: many; d_gene: TRBD1; v_gene: TRBV30; j_gene: TRBJ1-2; CDR3aa: CAWSRDRPRGYTF; CDR3nt: TGTGCCTGGAGCCGGGACAGGCCCCGAGGCTACACCTTC
len: 14; abundance: many; d_gene: -; v_gene: TRBV11-3; j_gene: TRBJ1-1; CDR3aa: CATLKSGGNTEAFF; CDR3nt: TGTGCCACACTTAAATCGGGGGGGAACACTGAAGCTTTCTTT
len: 15; abundance: once; d_gene: TRBD1; v_gene: TRBV7-9; j_gene: TRBJ1-6; CDR3aa: CASSRGQGFNSPLHF; CDR3nt: TGTGCCAGCAGCCGCGGACAGGGCTTCAATTCACCCCTCCACTTT
len: 11; abundance: -; d_gene: -; v_gene: TRBV20-1; j_gene: TRBJ2-7; CDR3aa: CSARRGYEQYF; CDR3nt: TGCAGTGCTAGAAGGGGTTACGAGCAGTACTTC
len: 14; abundance: many; d_gene: TRBD1; v_gene: TRBV7-3; j_gene: TRBJ1-6; CDR3aa: CASRQTGGNSPLHF; CDR3nt: TGTGCCAGCAGGCAAACAGGGGGGAATTCACCCCTCCACTTT
len: 14; abundance: many; d_gene: TRBD2; v_gene: TRBV20-1; j_gene: TRBJ2-2; CDR3aa: CSALGGTNTGELFF; CDR3nt: TGCAGTGCCCTGGGGGGGACTAACACCGGGGAGCTGTTTTTT
len: 13; abundance: -; d_gene: -; v_gene: TRBV10-3; j_gene: TRBJ1-6; CDR3aa: CAISEGGSSPLHF; CDR3nt: TGTGCCATCAGTGAGGGGGGGAGTTCACCCCTCCACTTT
len: 13; abundance: -; d_gene: TRBD1; v_gene: TRBV2; j_gene: TRBJ2-1; CDR3aa: CASSKDRANEQFF; CDR3nt: TGTGCCAGCAGCAAAGACAGGGCCAATGAGCAGTTCTTC
len: 14; abundance: -; d_gene: TRBD1; v_gene: TRBV20-1; j_gene: TRBJ2-3; CDR3aa: CSAYPTGGLYTQYF; CDR3nt: TGCAGTGCCTATCCAACAGGGGGGTTATATACGCAGTATTTT
len: 15; abundance: -; d_gene: -; v_gene: TRBV6-2/TRBV6-3; j_gene: TRBJ2-2; CDR3aa: CASRKHGEDTGELSW; CDR3nt: TGTGCCAGCAGAAAACACGGCGAGGACACCGGGGAGCTGTCTTGG
len: 19; abundance: many; d_gene: TRBD2; v_gene: TRBV20-1; j_gene: TRBJ2-2; CDR3aa: CSAPRTSGGGPGGTGELFF; CDR3nt: TGCAGTGCTCCAAGGACGAGTGGGGGAGGGCCGGGAGGCACCGGGGAGCTGTTTTTT
len: 15; abundance: -; d_gene: TRBD2; v_gene: TRBV7-2; j_gene: TRBJ2-7; CDR3aa: CASSFPSGLVREQYF; CDR3nt: TGTGCCAGCAGCTTCCCTAGCGGACTAGTTCGCGAGCAGTACTTC
len: 15; abundance: -; d_gene: TRBD1; v_gene: TRBV24-1; j_gene: TRBJ1-2; CDR3aa: CATSDPGQGNGGYTF; CDR3nt: TGTGCCACCAGTGATCCGGGACAGGGTAATGGTGGCTACACCTTC
len: 15; abundance: -; d_gene: TRBD1; v_gene: TRBV5-4; j_gene: TRBJ2-3; CDR3aa: CASSFRTGGIDTQYF; CDR3nt: TGTGCCAGCAGCTTTCGGACAGGGGGCATCGATACGCAGTATTTT
len: 13; abundance: -; d_gene: -; v_gene: TRBV9; j_gene: TRBJ2-3; CDR3aa: CASGRPLTDTQYF; CDR3nt: TGTGCCAGCGGGCGGCCCCTCACAGATACGCAGTATTTT
len: 14; abundance: -; d_gene: -; v_gene: TRBV9; j_gene: TRBJ1-5; CDR3aa: CASSVAGGTETQHF; CDR3nt: TGTGCCAGCAGCGTAGCGGGGGGCACGGAGACCCAGCATTTT
len: 15; abundance: many; d_gene: -; v_gene: TRBV12-3/TRBV12-4; j_gene: TRBJ1-1; CDR3aa: CASSFFFGGDTEAFF; CDR3nt: TGTGCCAGCAGTTTCTTCTTCGGGGGGGACACTGAAGCTTTCTTT
len: 13; abundance: many; d_gene: -; v_gene: TRBV6-6; j_gene: TRBJ2-5; CDR3aa: CASTINMRETQYF; CDR3nt: TGTGCCAGCACCATAAACATGCGGGAGACCCAGTACTTC
len: 13; abundance: -; d_gene: -; v_gene: TRBV6-9; j_gene: TRBJ2-1; CDR3aa: CASSVFATNEQFF; CDR3nt: TGTGCCAGCAGTGTATTCGCAACTAATGAGCAGTTCTTC
len: 10; abundance: few; d_gene: -; v_gene: TRBV20-1; j_gene: TRBJ1-2; CDR3aa: CSAADSGNTF; CDR3nt: TGCAGTGCTGCCGACTCTGGAAACACCTTC
len: 12; abundance: many; d_gene: -; v_gene: TRBV6-2/TRBV6-3; j_gene: TRBJ1-2; CDR3aa: CASSYGPPGYTF; CDR3nt: TGTGCCAGCAGTTACGGGCCTCCGGGCTACACCTTC
len: 13; abundance: many; d_gene: -; v_gene: TRBV5-1; j_gene: TRBJ1-6; CDR3aa: CASSLGGNSPLHF; CDR3nt: TGCGCCAGCAGCTTGGGGGGGAATTCACCCCTCCACTTT
len: 16; abundance: -; d_gene: TRBD1; v_gene: TRBV12-3/TRBV12-4; j_gene: TRBJ2-3; CDR3aa: CASSFLGTGMPDTQYF; CDR3nt: TGTGCCAGCAGTTTCCTCGGGACAGGGATGCCAGATACGCAGTATTTT
len: 10; abundance: medium-sized; d_gene: -; v_gene: TRBV20-1; j_gene: TRBJ1-5; CDR3aa: CSASRAPQHF; CDR3nt: TGCAGTGCTAGTAGGGCACCCCAGCATTTT
len: 14; abundance: -; d_gene: -; v_gene: TRBV20-1; j_gene: TRBJ2-7; CDR3aa: CSAREGRLDYEQYF; CDR3nt: TGCAGTGCTAGAGAAGGGCGGCTAGACTACGAGCAGTACTTC
len: 15; abundance: -; d_gene: TRBD1; v_gene: TRBV18; j_gene: TRBJ1-1; CDR3aa: CASSLRTGSDTEAFF; CDR3nt: TGTGCCAGCTCACTTCGGACAGGGTCGGACACTGAAGCTTTCTTT
len: 14; abundance: -; d_gene: -; v_gene: TRBV11-2; j_gene: TRBJ2-3; CDR3aa: CASSPPRTGDTQYF; CDR3nt: TGTGCCAGCAGCCCCCCCAGAACCGGGGACACGCAGTATTTT
len: 14; abundance: -; d_gene: -; v_gene: TRBV7-6; j_gene: TRBJ2-1; CDR3aa: CASSLNRGNNEQFF; CDR3nt: TGTGCCAGCAGCTTAAACCGGGGTAACAATGAGCAGTTCTTC
len: 13; abundance: -; d_gene: -; v_gene: TRBV7-3; j_gene: TRBJ1-5; CDR3aa: CASSLQGQETQHF; CDR3nt: TGTGCCAGCAGCTTGCAAGGCCAAGAGACCCAGCATTTT
len: 14; abundance: -; d_gene: -; v_gene: TRBV5-1; j_gene: TRBJ1-5; CDR3aa: CASSLEQGGQPQHF; CDR3nt: TGCGCCAGCAGCTTGGAACAGGGTGGTCAGCCCCAGCATTTT
len: 18; abundance: -; d_gene: TRBD2; v_gene: TRBV7-2; j_gene: TRBJ2-3; CDR3aa: CAGSPWGGSGGSTDTQYF; CDR3nt: TGTGCCGGCAGCCCATGGGGGGGAAGCGGGGGGAGCACAGACACGCAGTATTTT
len: 15; abundance: -; d_gene: -; v_gene: TRBV10-3; j_gene: TRBJ1-4; CDR3aa: CAISGGSSFNEKLFF; CDR3nt: TGTGCCATCAGTGGGGGAAGCTCTTTTAATGAAAAACTGTTTTTT
len: 13; abundance: few; d_gene: -; v_gene: TRBV30; j_gene: TRBJ1-3; CDR3aa: CAWTRGTEDTIYF; CDR3nt: TGTGCCTGGACCCGCGGAACCGAGGACACCATATATTTT
len: 16; abundance: -; d_gene: TRBD1; v_gene: TRBV20-1; j_gene: TRBJ1-1; CDR3aa: CSGKTSGDRGNTEAFF; CDR3nt: TGCAGTGGAAAAACTAGCGGGGACAGGGGGAACACTGAAGCTTTCTTT
len: 17; abundance: -; d_gene: -; v_gene: TRBV18; j_gene: TRBJ1-5; CDR3aa: CASSPGQGQEINQPQHF; CDR3nt: TGTGCCAGCTCACCAGGGCAGGGGCAGGAGATCAATCAGCCCCAGCATTTT
len: 11; abundance: -; d_gene: -; v_gene: TRBV7-7; j_gene: TRBJ2-3; CDR3aa: CASSLRLREYF; CDR3nt: TGTGCTAGCAGCTTGAGGCTCAGGGAGTATTTT
len: 12; abundance: -; d_gene: -; v_gene: TRBV7-3; j_gene: TRBJ2-3; CDR3aa: CARPGATDTQYF; CDR3nt: TGTGCCAGGCCCGGGGCTACAGATACGCAGTATTTT
len: 12; abundance: many; d_gene: -; v_gene: TRBV20-1; j_gene: TRBJ1-1; CDR3aa: CSATGGRAEAFF; CDR3nt: TGCAGTGCTACCGGGGGCAGAGCCGAAGCTTTCTTT
len: 14; abundance: many; d_gene: -; v_gene: TRBV9; j_gene: TRBJ1-1; CDR3aa: CASSAGGMNTEAFF; CDR3nt: TGTGCCAGCAGCGCGGGCGGTATGAACACTGAAGCTTTCTTT
len: 13; abundance: many; d_gene: -; v_gene: TRBV28; j_gene: TRBJ1-2; CDR3aa: CASSLFPRGGYTF; CDR3nt: TGTGCCAGCAGTTTGTTTCCACGGGGTGGCTACACCTTC
len: 14; abundance: many; d_gene: -; v_gene: TRBV7-8; j_gene: TRBJ1-2; CDR3aa: CASSFGQSRGGYTF; CDR3nt: TGTGCCAGCAGCTTTGGACAGTCTCGGGGGGGCTACACCTTC
len: 14; abundance: once; d_gene: -; v_gene: TRBV9; j_gene: TRBJ2-3; CDR3aa: CASRGGLLADTQNF; CDR3nt: TGTGCCAGCAGAGGTGGTTTACTGGCAGATACGCAGAATTTT
len: 15; abundance: many; d_gene: -; v_gene: TRBV9; j_gene: TRBJ2-3; CDR3aa: CASSEAKGRGDTQYF; CDR3nt: TGTGCCAGCAGCGAGGCCAAGGGGAGAGGAGATACGCAGTATTTT
len: 14; abundance: many; d_gene: -; v_gene: TRBV6-5; j_gene: TRBJ2-2; CDR3aa: CASSRFANTGELFF; CDR3nt: TGTGCCAGCAGCCGGTTCGCGAACACCGGGGAGCTGTTTTTT
len: 15; abundance: -; d_gene: TRBD1; v_gene: TRBV9; j_gene: TRBJ1-4; CDR3aa: CASSGRTGTGEKLFF; CDR3nt: TGTGCCAGCAGCGGCCGGACAGGGACGGGCGAAAAACTGTTTTTT
len: 13; abundance: medium-sized; d_gene: -; v_gene: TRBV2; j_gene: TRBJ1-2; CDR3aa: CASRARETYGYTF; CDR3nt: TGTGCCAGCAGGGCCAGGGAAACCTATGGCTACACCTTC
len: 17; abundance: many; d_gene: -; v_gene: TRBV4-1; j_gene: TRBJ2-3; CDR3aa: CASSQEKGKQYTDTQYF; CDR3nt: TGCGCCAGCAGCCAAGAGAAGGGGAAGCAATACACAGATACGCAGTATTTT
len: 16; abundance: -; d_gene: TRBD1; v_gene: TRBV7-8; j_gene: TRBJ2-5; CDR3aa: CASSFRGTGGGETQYF; CDR3nt: TGTGCCAGCAGCTTTAGGGGGACAGGGGGCGGGGAGACCCAGTACTTC
len: 12; abundance: many; d_gene: -; v_gene: TRBV5-1; j_gene: TRBJ2-1; CDR3aa: CASSLRVHEQFF; CDR3nt: TGCGCCAGCAGCTTGCGGGTCCACGAGCAGTTCTTC
len: 14; abundance: once; d_gene: -; v_gene: TRBV7-6; j_gene: TRBJ2-1; CDR3aa: CASSRDSRTDTQFF; CDR3nt: TGTGCCAGCAGCCGGGACTCTCGCACAGATACGCAGTTCTTC